The 9 T cell receptor beta chains presented below share a single source sample, sequenced in a study of T cell responses to AZD1222 COVID-19 vaccine. Assay: immunoSEQ multiplex PCR; the TCRdb copy retains only in-frame clones and omits some. The repertoire holds approximately 100,000 clones, with around 91% as singletons. The input for sequencing was peripheral blood, taken on day 0 of AZD1222 vaccination. Source of these receptors: an adult in good health.

This clone came up a few times. The gene calls are TRBV2 and TRBJ2-7; D might be TRBD2 (5 bases). The CDR3 is made up of 14 amino acids. V was clipped by 3 bases and J by 2 bases, with 11 bases between them. From germline, CDR1 is SNHLY and CDR2 FYNNEI. As DNA, the CDR3 is TGTGCCAGCAGTGACGGGGTGATCGCCTACGAGCAGTACTTC. Protein product: CASSDGVIAYEQYF.

This chain connects TRBV7-2 to TRBJ2-1; possible D gene TRBD2, 5 bases. With 1 base removed from V and 5 bases from J, the gap between germline ends came to 9 bases. Germline lookup yields CDR1 SGHTA and CDR2 FQGNSA. The CDR3 is 14 amino acids. This CDR3 reads CASSLERAHNEQFF. Here the CDR3 DNA reads TGTGCCAGCAGCTTAGAGAGGGCCCACAATGAGCAGTTCTTC.

The chain has TRBV2 and TRBJ2-2, with D possibly being TRBD1 (6 bases). V lost 6 bases, J lost 6 bases, and 17 bases lay in between. CDR1 is SNHLY and CDR2 is FYNNEI in the germline V gene. The length of the CDR3 is 15 residues. The CDR3 DNA sequence: TGTGCCAGCAGCCGGACAGACGGGTCGGCCGGGGAGCTGTTTTTT. Its protein product is CASSRTDGSAGELFF. The variable domain in full, completed from reference TRBV2 and TRBJ2-2, reads EPEVTQTPSHQVTQMGQEVILRCVPISNHLYFYWYRQILGQKVEFLVSFYNNEISEKSEIFDDQFSVERPDGSNFTLKIRSTKLEDSAMYFCASSRTDGSAGELFFGEGSRLTVL.

This rearrangement joins TRBV7-3 to TRBJ2-1; 10 bases align to TRBD2. The CDR3 length is 14 residues. The junction had 7 bases not matched to a gene; V was cut back by 5 bases and J by 9 bases. Germline-derived CDR1 and CDR2 are SGHTA and FQGTGA. Written as DNA, the CDR3 is TGTGCCAGCAGCACACTAGCGGGGATCCCTGAGCAGTTCTTC. As protein: CASSTLAGIPEQFF.

The chain is built from TRBV4-1 and TRBJ2-1; D is ambiguous. The length of the CDR3 is 13 residues. Trimming removed 5 bases from V and 2 bases from J, with 7 bases in between. Germline CDR1 and CDR2: MGHRA and YSYEKL. CDR3 residues: CASSFSPYNEQFF. CDR3 bases: TGCGCCAGCAGCTTCAGCCCCTACAATGAGCAGTTCTTC.

This chain links TRBV10-3 with TRBJ1-6; D is unclear. Trimming removed 8 bases at V and 8 bases at J, with 16 bases between. The CDR3 is made up of 14 amino acids. CDR1 and CDR2 from the germline V gene are ENHRY and SYGVKD. In DNA, the CDR3 is TGTGCCATCGGATCGTCGGCCGGGGATTCACCCCTCCACTTT. Its translation: CAIGSSAGDSPLHF.

The chain couples TRBV12-3 or TRBV12-4 to TRBJ2-1; D not resolved. The CDR3 spans 10 residues. The V gene lost 6 bases and the J gene lost 8 bases, with 5 bases spanning the gap. Here the CDR3 DNA reads TGTGCCAGCAGCAGCCATGAGCAGTTCTTC. It specifies CASSSHEQFF.

The chain carries TRBV10-2 and TRBJ1-1, with a possible D match to TRBD1 (6 bases). V shed 2 bases and J shed 5 bases, with 12 bases lying between them. The CDR3 is 14 amino acids. CDR1 WSHSY and CDR2 SAAADI come from the germline V gene. Here the CDR3 reads CASSESPGQTEAFF. DNA of the CDR3: TGCGCCAGCAGTGAGAGCCCCGGACAGACTGAAGCTTTCTTT.

The gene calls are TRBV9 and TRBJ1-1; D is unresolved. The CDR3 is 14 amino acids. The V and J ends lost 0 bases and 0 bases respectively, with 6 bases between them. Looked up from germline, CDR1 is SGDLS and CDR2 is YYNGEE. The CDR3 sequence is CASSVAGVNTEAFF. CDR3 nucleotides: TGTGCCAGCAGCGTAGCTGGGGTGAACACTGAAGCTTTCTTT.